This TCR beta chain originates from a study of Ad26.COV2.S vaccination and SARS-CoV-2 variants. Points from the study as a whole: Placebo and vaccine recipients had non-spike TCR breadth that was similar. Possible underestimation of total T cell responses by the TCR breadth and depth analyses was noted. Among vaccine recipients, spike-specific TCR breadth exceeded that of placebo recipients.

Method: immunoSEQ multiplex PCR; TCRdb's copy keeps in-frame clones and lacks some. Of about 350,000 clones listed, 92% are singletons. Germline values: CDR1 SGHVS, CDR2 FNYEAQ. V lost 1 base and J lost 6, with 7 bases in between. This CDR3 has 13 residues. On this clone itself: The antigen is undetermined.

Sequencing used peripheral blood, obtained after recovery from COVID-19. This rearrangement joins TRBV7-6 to TRBJ2-1; D ambiguous. The sequence was obtained from a human donor who had recovered from COVID-19. As DNA, the CDR3 is TGTGCCAGCAGCTTAGAGTTCGCCAATGAGCAGTTCTTC. Protein: CASSLEFANEQFF. Combining the CDR3 with reference TRBV7-6 and TRBJ2-1 gives the whole variable domain GAGVSQSPRYKVTKRGQDVALRCDPISGHVSLYWYRQALGQGPEFLTYFNYEAQQDKSGLPNDRFSAERPEGSISTLTIQRTEQRDSAMYRCASSLEFANEQFFGPGTRLTVL.